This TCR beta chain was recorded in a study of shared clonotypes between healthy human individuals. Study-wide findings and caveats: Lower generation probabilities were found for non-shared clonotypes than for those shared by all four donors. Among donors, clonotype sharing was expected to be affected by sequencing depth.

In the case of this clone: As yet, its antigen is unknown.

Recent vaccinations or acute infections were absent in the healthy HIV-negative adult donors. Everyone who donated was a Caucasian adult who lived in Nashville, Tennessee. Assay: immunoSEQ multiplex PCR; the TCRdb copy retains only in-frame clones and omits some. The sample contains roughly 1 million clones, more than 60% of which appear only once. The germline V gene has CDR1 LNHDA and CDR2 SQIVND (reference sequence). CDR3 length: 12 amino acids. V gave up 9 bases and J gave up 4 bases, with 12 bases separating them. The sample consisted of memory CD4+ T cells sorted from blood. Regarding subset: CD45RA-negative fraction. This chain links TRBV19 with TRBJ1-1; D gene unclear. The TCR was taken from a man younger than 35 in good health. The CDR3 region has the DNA TGTGCCAGCAGAACTCGTACCACTGAAGCTTTCTTT. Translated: CASRTRTTEAFF.